This T cell receptor (beta chain) was identified in a study of OX40 agonist ivuxolimab in advanced cancers. Study-wide context: Ivuxolimab is an agonistic anti-OX40 (CD134) antibody, and patients were treated with it. Partial responses, seen in three patients, involved one hepatocellular carcinoma and two cutaneous melanomas.

Concerning this clone itself: Antigen: not known.

The CDR3 loop spans 16 amino acids. From germline, CDR1 is MNHEY and CDR2 SVGAGI. V trimming: 0 bases; J trimming: 4 bases; junction bases outside the gene matches: 8. Study findings and constraints: By week 6 at 0.1 to 3.0 mg/kg, blood CD4+ and CD8+ T cells had expanded clonally.

Only in-frame clones appear in the TCRdb table, and some are missing; sequencing was by immunoSEQ multiplex PCR. The sample contains tens of thousands of clones, roughly 88% of which appear only once. Sequences were derived from CD4+ or CD8+ T cells sorted from blood, sampled in a trial of the OX40 agonist ivuxolimab. The chain uses TRBV6-5 and TRBJ1-1; TRBD1 matches at 7 bases. This sequence was found in an adult with an advanced solid tumor such as melanoma, head and neck, liver or kidney cancer. The CDR3 DNA reads as TGTGCCAGCAGTTACTCGGACAGGTTTGGGCTCACTGAAGCTTTCTTT. Translating gives CASSYSDRFGLTEAFF.